This T cell receptor beta chain appears in the sequencing data of a study of blood T cell repertoires in COVID-19. The overall study: The origin of the acute and convalescent COVID-19 samples was the United States, Italy and Spain. Sources were T cells, B-cell-depleted T cells, or PBMCs; the material itself was cDNA or gDNA.

The CDR3 runs 17 residues. From germline, CDR1 is LNHDA and CDR2 SQIVND (reference sequence). Germline trimming cut 4 bases from V and 0 bases from J; bases unmatched to any gene: 9. In the study's own analysis: It was from reference gene primer amplification that nucleated cell counts were estimated. The repertoire was sequenced with immunoSEQ multiplex PCR; TCRdb's copy has only in-frame clones and lacks some. V and J calls and clone size come straight from that table; D and trimming were deduced from the DNA. Of some 100,000 clones in the sample, more than 70% were seen once. The chain combines TRBV19 with TRBJ1-1; 9 bases fit TRBD1. Sequencing was done on a sample of peripheral blood. The receptor's source is a woman older than 75 with active COVID-19. The CDR3: CASSTSVGQGLNTEAFF. The CDR3 DNA is TGTGCCAGTAGTACCAGCGTAGGACAGGGGCTGAACACTGAAGCTTTCTTT. The whole variable domain, filled in from reference TRBV19 and TRBJ1-1, reads DGGITQSPKYLFRKEGQNVTLSCEQNLNHDAMYWYRQDPGQGLRLIYYSQIVNDFQKGDIAEGYSVSREKKESFPLTVTSAQKNPTAFYLCASSTSVGQGLNTEAFFGQGTRLTVV.